This is a list of T cell receptor beta chains from one sample in a study of blood T cell repertoires in COVID-19. Generated by immunoSEQ multiplex PCR, the TCRdb table keeps only in-frame clones and is missing some. The sample carries 360,000 or so clones, approximately 91% recorded once. Sequenced sample: PBMCs or T cells enriched from blood (not recorded which). The receptor set was obtained from a woman aged 30 to 39 who had been exposed to COVID-19. Both conserved end residues are part of each CDR3. D genes are given only for firm matches.

J | V | D | length | CDR3 | DNA
TRBJ1-1 | TRBV2 | - | 15 | CASIAGALPNTEAFF | TGTGCCAGCATCGCGGGGGCGCTCCCTAACACTGAAGCTTTCTTT
TRBJ2-7 | TRBV28 | - | 15 | CASSLFVGDSYEQYF | TGTGCCAGCAGTTTATTCGTAGGGGATTCCTACGAGCAGTACTTC
TRBJ1-1 | TRBV28 | - | 15 | CASRNLQGLHTEAFF | TGTGCCAGCAGGAATTTACAGGGTTTGCACACTGAAGCTTTCTTT
TRBJ1-4 | TRBV5-1 | TRBD1 | 15 | CASSLTGATNEKLFF | TGCGCCAGCAGCCTAACAGGGGCAACTAATGAAAAACTGTTTTTT
TRBJ2-1 | TRBV4-2 | TRBD2 | 19 | CASSQTTPSGLAGDREQFF | TGTGCCAGCAGCCAAACCACCCCTAGTGGACTAGCGGGAGATAGGGAGCAGTTCTTC
TRBJ2-7 | TRBV29-1 | TRBD2 | 12 | CSVFGGGYEQYF | TGCAGCGTTTTTGGCGGGGGTTACGAGCAGTACTTC
TRBJ2-3 | TRBV3-1/TRBV3-2 | - | 12 | CASSLREDTQYF | TGTGCCAGCAGCCTCAGGGAAGATACGCAGTATTTT
TRBJ1-4 | TRBV28 | - | 15 | CASNLSGATNEKLFF | TGTGCCAGCAACCTCTCAGGGGCAACTAATGAAAAACTGTTTTTT
TRBJ1-2 | TRBV7-9 | - | 16 | CASSLEQGSFNYGYTF | TGTGCCAGCAGCTTAGAACAGGGCTCTTTTAACTATGGCTACACCTTC
TRBJ1-5 | TRBV11-2 | - | 13 | CASSFLVDQPQHF | TGTGCCAGCAGCTTTTTAGTGGATCAGCCCCAGCATTTT
TRBJ1-1 | TRBV19 | - | 15 | CASSNHRVVDTEAFF | TGTGCCAGTAGTAACCACAGGGTAGTGGACACTGAAGCTTTCTTT
TRBJ1-5 | TRBV19 | - | 15 | CASSIEGSTNQPQHF | TGTGCCAGTAGTATAGAGGGCAGTACAAATCAGCCCCAGCATTTT
TRBJ2-7 | TRBV3-1/TRBV3-2 | - | 16 | CASSQAGGISSYEQYF | TGTGCCAGCAGCCAAGCTGGGGGGATTAGCTCCTACGAGCAGTACTTC
TRBJ2-3 | TRBV30 | TRBD2 | 15 | CAWSVLAGVPDTQYF | TGTGCCTGGAGTGTCCTAGCGGGAGTACCAGATACGCAGTATTTT
TRBJ2-5 | TRBV3-1/TRBV3-2 | TRBD2 | 16 | CASSRTSGRGQETQYF | TGTGCCAGCAGCCGGACTAGCGGGAGAGGGCAAGAGACCCAGTACTTC